The TCR beta chain under discussion was sequenced for a study of blood T cell repertoires in COVID-19. Study as a whole: The United States, Italy and Spain provided the acute and convalescent COVID-19 samples.

The table lists this clone with a count of one. Source study methods: Estimation of nucleated cell counts was performed using reference gene primer amplification. This table comes from immunoSEQ multiplex PCR, and its TCRdb copy is limited to in-frame clones, with some not included. The V and J calls and the clone size are those of that table, but D and trimming were determined from the DNA. Here the sample spans 35,000 to 55,000 clones, roughly 90% being singletons. The sample comprised peripheral blood. The TCR sequence derives from a man in his forties or fifties with active COVID-19.

The CDR3 loop is CASSIIQTGELFF. The CDR3 DNA reads as TGTGCCAGTAGTATAATCCAGACCGGGGAGCTGTTTTTT. The chain employs TRBV19 and TRBJ2-2; D gene ambiguous. V was pared by 2 bases and J by 5 bases, with 6 bases between. From germline, CDR1 is LNHDA and CDR2 SQIVND (reference sequence). CDR3 length: 13 amino acids.